The clone carrying this TCR beta chain was seen a single time. The sample is drawn from a study of blood T cell repertoires in COVID-19. Study context: Some COVID-19 samples were acute and others convalescent; all came from the United States, Italy and Spain. PBMCs, B-cell-depleted T cells, or T cells provided the cDNA or gDNA that made up the material.

The CDR3 covers 14 residues. The germline V gene encodes CDR1 LNHDA and CDR2 SQIVND (reference sequence). Trimming at V came to 1 base and at J to 8 bases, leaving 7 bases not matched to a gene. In the authors' workflow: Amplification of reference gene primers provided the estimated nucleated cell counts. Measured with immunoSEQ multiplex PCR; TCRdb has only the in-frame clones, and not every one. V and J calls and clone size are as listed in that table; D and trimming were resolved from the DNA. The repertoire consists of roughly 350,000 clones, with about 89% occurring once and the leading ten covering roughly 10%. Followed over time, Seattle patients had been enrolled while infection was active.

The origin of this receptor is a woman under 40 with COVID-19, enrolled during active disease. The chain has TRBV19 and TRBJ1-2; 7 bases line up with TRBD1. Sequencing was performed on peripheral blood. Here the CDR3 reads CASSIARDRGGYTF. CDR3 nucleotides: TGTGCCAGTAGTATAGCTCGGGACAGAGGAGGCTACACCTTC.